One and the same sample provided the 29 T cell receptor beta chains below, sequenced in a study of T cell responses to AZD1222 COVID-19 vaccine. Sequencing was performed with immunoSEQ multiplex PCR; in TCRdb, only in-frame clones are kept and a portion is missing. The top ten hold 1.3% of the sample, which has more than 75,000 clones, about four fifths seen once. The sample here was peripheral blood, taken 28 days after the second AZD1222 dose. The receptors shown here come from an adult who received the AZD1222 COVID-19 vaccine.

The table lists this clone with a few counts. V is TRBV28 and J is TRBJ2-7; D is ambiguous. Trimming took 6 bases from V and 3 from J, leaving 18 bases between them. The CDR3 spans 15 residues. Germline V gene sequence: CDR1 MDHEN, CDR2 SYDVKM. The chain's CDR3 is CASRGIGRSHYEQYF. As DNA, the CDR3 is TGTGCCAGCAGGGGGATAGGACGGAGCCACTACGAGCAGTACTTC.

The genes are TRBV19 and TRBJ2-6; the match to TRBD2 covers 8 bases. Germline-derived CDR1 and CDR2 are LNHDA and SQIVND (reference sequence). J lost 3 bases, V lost 7 bases, and 8 bases had no gene match. The CDR3 totals 16 residues. The CDR3 is CASKPPGGYGANVLTF. Written as DNA, the CDR3 is TGTGCCAGTAAGCCTCCGGGGGGGTATGGGGCCAACGTCCTGACTTTC.

This clone has more than one count but fewer than ten. The chain uses TRBV7-9 and TRBJ1-1; D uncertain. V lost 0 bases, J lost 1 base, and 9 bases lay in between. This CDR3 comprises 15 residues. Looked up from germline, CDR1 is SEHNR and CDR2 is FQNEAQ (reference sequence). The CDR3 is CASSLAFDGNTEAFF. CDR3 nucleotide sequence: TGTGCCAGCAGCTTAGCGTTTGACGGGAACACTGAAGCTTTCTTT.

The gene calls are TRBV28 and TRBJ2-5; TRBD2 agrees at 15 bases. CDR1 and CDR2 from the germline V gene are MDHEN and SYDVKM. The CDR3 contains 15 residues. V lost 6 bases, J lost 4 bases, and 3 bases stayed unmatched. The CDR3 region is CASRGLAGGPETQYF. The CDR3 region has the DNA TGTGCCAGCAGGGGACTAGCGGGAGGACCAGAGACCCAGTACTTC. The full variable domain, its missing parts supplied by reference TRBV28 and TRBJ2-5, is DVKVTQSSRYLVKRTGEKVFLECVQDMDHENMFWYRQDPGLGLRLIYFSYDVKMKEKGDIPEGYSVSREKKERFSLILESASTNQTSMYLCASRGLAGGPETQYFGPGTRLLVL.

The chain carries TRBV7-5 and TRBJ2-7; whether TRBD2, the table's D call, matches the DNA was not checked. TRBV7-5 is given as a pseudogene. This CDR3 comprises 16 residues. CDR3 bases: TGTGCCAGAAGCTTGCTTAGCCTAGCGGGAGTTCGCGAGCAGTACTTC. Translation gives CARSLLSLAGVREQYF.

The chain joins TRBV29-1 to TRBJ1-1; 7 bases line up with TRBD1. The CDR3 has 13 amino acids. Germline CDR1 SQVTM, CDR2 ANQGSEA. The trim removed 7 bases at V and 3 bases at J, leaving 8 bases unmatched. CDR3 sequence: CSGNRQGDTEAFF. In DNA, the CDR3 is TGCAGCGGCAACCGACAGGGTGACACTGAAGCTTTCTTT.

The genes are TRBV2 and TRBJ1-2; D remains ambiguous. V lost 5 bases and J lost 2, with 9 bases in between. The germline V gene has CDR1 SNHLY and CDR2 FYNNEI. The CDR3 contains 13 residues. CDR3: CASSTDINYGYTF. CDR3 DNA: TGTGCCAGCAGTACAGATATCAACTATGGCTACACCTTC.

The V gene is TRBV28, the J gene TRBJ2-6; either TRBD1 or TRBD2 may fit D (5 bases each). With 6 bases removed from V and 2 bases from J, the gap between germline ends came to 11 bases. Germline CDR1 and CDR2: MDHEN and SYDVKM. This CDR3 is 15 amino acids long. CDR3 sequence (DNA): TGTGCCAGCAGCTCCGGGGCCCCTGGGGCCAACGTCCTGACTTTC. Protein: CASSSGAPGANVLTF.

The chain couples TRBV19 to TRBJ1-1; D is uncertain. CDR1 is LNHDA and CDR2 is SQIVND in the germline V gene (reference sequence). Trimming removed 8 bases from V and 1 base from J, with 14 bases in between. CDR3 length: 14 residues. The CDR3 loop is CASGRGVRNTEAFF. For the CDR3, the DNA is TGTGCCAGTGGCCGGGGAGTACGGAACACTGAAGCTTTCTTT.

This clone occurred once. The chain employs TRBV15 and TRBJ2-7; 14 nucleotides agree with TRBD2. There are 14 residues in the CDR3. Germline lookup yields CDR1 LNHNV and CDR2 YYDKDF (reference sequence). J was trimmed by 2 bases and V by 8 bases; bases with no gene match: 2. The CDR3 spells CATRLAGGPYEQYF. The CDR3 DNA follows: TGTGCCACCCGACTAGCGGGAGGGCCCTACGAGCAGTACTTC.

The chain links TRBV28 to TRBJ2-2; 13 positions agree with TRBD2. The CDR3 is 16 amino acids. Germline CDR1 reads MDHEN; CDR2 reads SYDVKM. Losses at the gene ends were 6 bases for V and 8 bases for J; bases not matched to a gene: 9. The CDR3 nucleotides read TGTGCCAGCAGCCGGACTAGCGGGAGAGTGGGGGGGGAGCTGTTTTTT. Its translation: CASSRTSGRVGGELFF.

Only a few counts were recorded for this clone. The chain employs TRBV6-5 and TRBJ1-1; 9 bases map to TRBD1. Unmatched junction bases numbered 5, after V lost 4 bases and J lost 5 bases. CDR1 MNHEY and CDR2 SVGAGI come from the germline V gene. The CDR3 totals 14 residues. CDR3 protein: CASSSKTGGTEAFF. The CDR3 DNA follows: TGTGCCAGCAGTTCGAAGACAGGGGGGACTGAAGCTTTCTTT.

This clone has at least ten counts. The rearrangement uses TRBV28 and TRBJ1-5; D ambiguous. Trimming cost V 2 bases and J 6 bases, with 11 bases left between them. This CDR3 contains 14 residues. Germline V gives CDR1 MDHEN, CDR2 SYDVKM. The DNA of the CDR3 is TGTGCCAGCAGTTTAATTCAGGATAGTCAGCCCCAGCATTTT. Its protein is CASSLIQDSQPQHF.

V and J are TRBV5-1 and TRBJ2-7; the match to TRBD2 covers 12 bases. Germline V gives CDR1 SGHRS, CDR2 YFSETQ. This CDR3 has 17 residues. The trim removed 4 bases at V and 2 bases at J, leaving 10 bases unmatched. As DNA, the CDR3 is TGCGCCAGCAGCCTTAGGACTAGCGGGACTACCACCTACGAGCAGTACTTC. This sequence encodes CASSLRTSGTTTYEQYF.

The CDR3, as DNA: TGTGCCAGCAGCGAATCCAGGACTAGCGGTGACAATGAGCAGTTCTTC. It encodes CASSESRTSGDNEQFF. V is TRBV9 and J is TRBJ2-1; 10 positions match TRBD2. With V trimmed by 3 bases and J by 5 bases, 8 bases remained unmatched. Germline values: CDR1 SGDLS, CDR2 YYNGEE. The CDR3 extends over 16 amino acids.

The chain recombines TRBV28 with TRBJ1-6, with 11 nucleotides matching TRBD1. V shed 2 bases and J 13 bases; nucleotides not matched to a gene: 13. The CDR3 covers 17 residues. Germline V gives CDR1 MDHEN, CDR2 SYDVKM. The CDR3 DNA is TGTGCCAGCAGTTTAGGAAACCCGGGACAGGGGGACGTGCCCCTCCACTTT. The encoded protein is CASSLGNPGQGDVPLHF. The complete variable domain, with remaining parts taken from reference TRBV28 and TRBJ1-6, reads DVKVTQSSRYLVKRTGEKVFLECVQDMDHENMFWYRQDPGLGLRLIYFSYDVKMKEKGDIPEGYSVSREKKERFSLILESASTNQTSMYLCASSLGNPGQGDVPLHFGNGTRLTVT.

V is TRBV27 and J is TRBJ2-7, with D tentatively TRBD1 or TRBD2 (5 bases each). Trimming removed 2 bases at V and 0 bases at J, with 17 bases between. CDR1 is MNHEY, CDR2 SMNVEV, per germline (reference sequence). CDR3 length: 17 amino acids. CDR3 nucleotides: TGTGCCAGCAGTTTAGGTATTTGGGGACCGAGCTCCTACGAGCAGTACTTC. Translated, it gives CASSLGIWGPSSYEQYF.

This clone showed up just once. V is TRBV19 and J is TRBJ1-2; D might be TRBD1 (6 bases). CDR1 and CDR2 (germline): LNHDA, SQIVND (reference sequence). Deletions cut 3 bases from V and 4 bases from J, with 15 bases between. The CDR3 spans 15 residues. The CDR3 nucleotides read TGTGCCAGTAGTATGGGGGGCGCCCTTACCTATGGCTACACCTTC. This encodes CASSMGGALTYGYTF.

This chain uses TRBV29-1 with TRBJ1-2; D is ambiguous. The V gene lost 3 bases and the J gene lost 2 bases, with 10 bases spanning the gap. The CDR3 is 13 amino acids. Germline V lookup: CDR1 SQVTM, CDR2 ANQGSEA. CDR3 bases: TGCAGCGTTGATTATCTTTCAAACTATGGCTACACCTTC. Translating it yields CSVDYLSNYGYTF. Filled out from reference TRBV29-1 and TRBJ1-2, the complete variable domain reads SAVISQKPSRDICQRGTSLTIQCQVDSQVTMMFWYRQQPGQSLTLIATANQGSEATYESGFVIDKFPISRPNLTFSTLTVSNMSPEDSSIYLCSVDYLSNYGYTFGSGTRLTVV.

J is TRBJ1-1 and V is TRBV28; D uncertain. The V end was cut by 5 bases, the J end by 4 bases, with 20 bases between. The CDR3 is made up of 16 amino acids. CDR1 and CDR2 from the germline V gene are MDHEN and SYDVKM. The CDR3 bases are TGTGCCAGCAGTGCGGATCCCTCCCAGCGGACCACTGAAGCTTTCTTT. It encodes CASSADPSQRTTEAFF.

The rearrangement joins TRBV30 to TRBJ1-6; D unresolved. Germline assignment: CDR1 GTSNPN and CDR2 SVGIG (reference sequence). This CDR3 has 14 residues. The V end lost 4 bases, the J end lost 10 bases, and 17 bases lay between the germline ends. The CDR3 sequence is CAWTGGDSGSPLHF. Here the CDR3 DNA reads TGTGCCTGGACCGGTGGGGATTCGGGGTCACCCCTCCACTTT.

The CDR3 here is CATSDWGSDSSYNEQFF. The DNA for the CDR3 is TGTGCCACCAGTGACTGGGGGAGCGACAGCTCCTACAATGAGCAGTTCTTC. The chain combines TRBV24-1 with TRBJ2-1, with D possibly being TRBD1 or TRBD2 (5 bases each). V lost 4 bases and J lost 0, with 15 bases in between. This CDR3 is 17 amino acids long. Germline CDR1 reads KGHDR; CDR2 reads SFDVKD.

This chain uses TRBV30 with TRBJ2-7; a weak D match, TRBD1 (6 bases). The germline V gene encodes CDR1 GTSNPN and CDR2 SVGIG (reference sequence). The CDR3 is made up of 11 amino acids. V was shortened by 5 bases and J by 3 bases, with 8 bases between the two germline ends. CDR3 nucleotides: TGTGCCTGGTCCAGGGGCTACGAGCAGTACTTC. It codes for CAWSRGYEQYF.

In DNA, the CDR3 is TGTGCCAGCAGCTTGGACAGGGGGCGCGCGGAGACCCAGTACTTC. Amino acids: CASSLDRGRAETQYF. This chain joins TRBV7-9 and TRBJ2-5, with 11 bases matching TRBD1. The trim removed 3 bases at V and 5 bases at J, leaving 5 bases unmatched. The CDR3 has 15 amino acids. Germline CDR1 reads SEHNR; CDR2 reads FQNEAQ (reference sequence).

V usage is TRBV20-1 and J usage is TRBJ1-3; 8 bases map to TRBD1. V shed 3 bases and J 4 bases; nucleotides not matched to a gene: 5. The CDR3 consists of 14 residues. Germline V gene data show CDR1 as DFQATT and CDR2 as SNEGSKA (reference sequence). This chain's CDR3 is CSASRQGSGNTIYF. CDR3 DNA: TGCAGTGCTAGTCGACAGGGGAGCGGAAACACCATATATTTT.

This clone came up a few times. The chain couples TRBV28 to TRBJ2-7; 7 bases are shared with TRBD2. Germline-derived CDR1 and CDR2 are MDHEN and SYDVKM. CDR3 length: 15 residues. V was pared by 2 bases and J by 6 bases, with 10 bases of the junction left unmatched. For the CDR3, the DNA is TGTGCCAGCAGTTTAGGGGGGAGGGCAGTAAGCGAGCAGTACTTC. It yields the protein CASSLGGRAVSEQYF.

The V and J genes are TRBV30 and TRBJ2-5; the D gene is possibly TRBD1 (6 bases). V was clipped by 3 bases and J by 5 bases, with 16 bases between them. There are 14 residues in the CDR3. Germline V gene data show CDR1 as GTSNPN and CDR2 as SVGIG (reference sequence). Written as DNA, the CDR3 is TGTGCCTGGAGGGGGGCCCCGGGCGGGGAGACCCAGTACTTC. Translating it yields CAWRGAPGGETQYF. Together with reference TRBV30 and TRBJ2-5, the CDR3 gives the full variable domain: SQTIHQWPATLVQPVGSPLSLECTVEGTSNPNLYWYRQAAGRGLQLLFYSVGIGQISSEVPQNLSASRPQDRQFILSSKKLLLSDSGFYLCAWRGAPGGETQYFGPGTRLLVL.

The rearrangement joins TRBV3-1 (or the pseudogene TRBV3-2) to TRBJ2-1; 11 nucleotides agree with TRBD2. J was trimmed by 4 bases and V by 1 base; bases with no gene match: 6. This CDR3 is 17 amino acids long. In germline, CDR1 is LGHDT, CDR2 YNNKEL (reference sequence). The DNA for the CDR3 is TGTGCCAGCAGCCAAGCTATTAGCGGGAGGGTTTACAATGAGCAGTTCTTC. As protein: CASSQAISGRVYNEQFF.

The rearrangement links TRBV4-3 to TRBJ2-3, with D unclear. CDR1 is LGHNA, CDR2 YSLEER, per germline. The CDR3 is 15 residues long. V was shortened by 4 bases and J by 3 bases, with 14 bases between the two germline ends. Written as DNA, the CDR3 is TGCGCCAGCAGCCTGACTCAACGTGGTACAGATACGCAGTATTTT. The encoded protein is CASSLTQRGTDTQYF.